The TCR beta chain described here comes from a study of beta chain features in type 1 diabetes. Study outcomes and limitations: Whether HLA type influences TCRB rearrangement remained unresolved here. Insertions at VDJ junctions were less frequent in type 1 diabetes patients. These patients also deleted more nucleotides at the same junctions.

This CDR3 region has 14 residues. Per the germline V gene, CDR1 is MGHRA and CDR2 is YSYEKL. Trimming shortened V by 3 bases and J by 8 bases, and 14 bases separated the two germline ends. The study reverse transcribed the entire isolated RNA, so it sequenced expressed TCRB transcripts. Sequenced by immunoSEQ multiplex PCR; TCRdb stores in-frame clones only, minus some. The top ten clones hold less than 0.035% of a sample with about 230,000 clones, around 10% of them seen once. This clone was seen only a few times. Its antigen is currently unknown. The gene calls are TRBV4-1 and TRBJ2-1, with D possibly matching TRBD2 (6 bases). The material sequenced was naive CD4+ T cells from blood. The clonotype was recovered from a woman aged 18-29 years in good health. CDR3 in amino acids: CASSQGPGDDEQFF. CDR3 in DNA: TGCGCCAGCAGCCAGGGCCCGGGGGACGATGAGCAGTTCTTC.